Detailed here is one T cell receptor (beta chain). Amplified TCR beta CDR3 regions derived from RNA transcripts. First-round RT-PCR with HTBI primers amplified the TCR CDR3 region. Using its own MiXCR run on the multiplex PCR reads, TCRdb lists one record per CDR3 protein. The sample shows a few hundred thousand distinct CDR3 sequences, 12% to 15% of them seen only once. The data were obtained in a study of T cells in Graves' hyperthyroidism and ophthalmopathy. Across the whole study: At initial diagnosis, before any treatment had begun, peripheral blood was obtained.

Clinical symptoms, serum thyroxine, TRAb, thyroid ultrasound and orbital computed tomography informed diagnoses. The PBMCs were sourced from fresh peripheral blood (more than 8.5 ml). With 7 bases clipped from V and 4 bases from J, the junction kept 13 bases outside the gene matches. The CDR3 is 17 amino acids. The gene calls are TRBV12-3 or TRBV12-4 and TRBJ2-1, with 10 bases lining up with TRBD1. The sequenced sample was blood. This sequence was found in a woman between 45 and 60 years old with Graves' hyperthyroidism that later progressed to Graves' ophthalmopathy. CDR3 DNA sequence: TGTGCCAGCACACTCCGGGACAGGGGTCCGGCTTACAATGAGCAGTTCTTC. Translating gives CASTLRDRGPAYNEQFF.